Listed here is a single T cell receptor (beta chain). The length of the CDR3 is 16 residues. V shed 6 bases, J shed 4 bases, and the junction held 12 bases outside the gene matches. Germline V gene sequence: CDR1 LGHDT, CDR2 YNNKEL (reference sequence). The repertoire was sequenced with immunoSEQ multiplex PCR; TCRdb's copy has only in-frame clones and lacks some. The sample has more than 100,000 clones, around nine tenths seen once; the top ten hold approximately 17%. This sample was taken from a study of blood T cell repertoires in COVID-19. The chain uses TRBV3-1 (or the pseudogene TRBV3-2) and TRBJ2-3; 8 bases line up with TRBD2. The TCR was taken from a woman of 80 years or more in a cohort sampled during active COVID-19. Sequencing was done on a sample of peripheral blood. Here the CDR3 DNA reads TGTGCCAGCAGACCTTCTCCCCCGGGGGGGCCAGATACGCAGTATTTT. Translation: CASRPSPPGGPDTQYF.